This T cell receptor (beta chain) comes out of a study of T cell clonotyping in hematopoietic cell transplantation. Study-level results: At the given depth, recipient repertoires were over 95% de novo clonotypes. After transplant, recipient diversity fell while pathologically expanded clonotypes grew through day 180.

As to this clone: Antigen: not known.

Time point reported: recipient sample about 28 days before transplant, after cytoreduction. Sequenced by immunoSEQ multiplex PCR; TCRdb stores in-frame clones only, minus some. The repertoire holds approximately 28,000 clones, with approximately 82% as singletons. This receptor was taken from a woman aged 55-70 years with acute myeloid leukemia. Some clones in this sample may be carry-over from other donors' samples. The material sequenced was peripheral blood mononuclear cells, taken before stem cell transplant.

CDR3 sequence (DNA): TGTGCCAGCAGCGCGGGACTAGCGGGGGGTTTAATCTACGAGCAGTACTTC. Protein product: CASSAGLAGGLIYEQYF. This sequence joins TRBV7-9 and TRBJ2-7; 15 bases map to TRBD2. V was pared by 5 bases and J by 3 bases, with 8 bases of the junction left unmatched. Germline V lookup: CDR1 SEHNR, CDR2 FQNEAQ (reference sequence). This CDR3 contains 17 residues.